The entry that follows covers one T cell receptor beta chain sequence. The antigen is undetermined. With 7 bases removed from V and 7 bases from J, the gap between germline ends came to 37 bases. From germline, CDR1 is MGHRA and CDR2 YSYEKL. The CDR3 extends over 20 amino acids. Repertoires were generated with immunoSEQ multiplex PCR, while TCRdb's copy carries only in-frame clones and drops some. The profile shows about 7,000 clones, roughly 75% of them singletons. The sample originates from a study of immune evolution from preneoplasia to lung adenocarcinoma. Each case's diagnosis was confirmed by two pathologists on H&E. The study's findings and limits: Normal lung had the highest top T cell clone frequencies.

The chain joins TRBV4-1 to TRBJ1-2; no clear D. This clonotype originated in a person aged 60 to 85 with lung adenocarcinoma. Input material: FFPE adjacent normal lung tissue. DNA for the CDR3: TGCGCCAGCACCTGGACCAGCAAACCCCCCTTATCGATTAGTGCGGGTGGCTACACCTTC. Its protein is CASTWTSKPPLSISAGGYTF.